In its sample, the clone carrying this T cell receptor (beta chain) was seen once. Its antigen is not known. The data originate from a study of OX40 agonist ivuxolimab in advanced cancers. Across the study: Each dose-escalation patient presented with hepatocellular carcinoma, melanoma, renal cell or head and neck cancer. Regarding the study as a whole: The authors did not determine the antigen specificity of the expanded peripheral T cells.

Using immunoSEQ multiplex PCR, the repertoire was profiled, and TCRdb retains in-frame clones only, with some absent. The profile shows fewer than 85,000 clones, 80% to 85% of them singletons. After removal of 4 bases from V and 0 bases from J, the junction contained 4 bases not matched to a gene. From germline, CDR1 is SGHNT and CDR2 YYREEE (reference sequence). The CDR3 contains 15 residues. This material consisted of CD4+ or CD8+ T cells sorted from blood, taken in a trial of the OX40 agonist ivuxolimab. V usage is TRBV5-4 and J usage is TRBJ2-3, with TRBD1 matching over 8 bases. The sequence was obtained from an adult with an advanced solid tumor such as melanoma, head and neck, liver or kidney cancer. The CDR3 loop is CASSPGQVSTDTQYF. The CDR3 DNA reads as TGTGCCAGCAGCCCGGGACAGGTTAGCACAGATACGCAGTATTTT.